The 15 T cell receptor beta chains below all came from one sample that was sequenced in a study of response to subunit inactivated influenza vaccine. TCRdb fed the RT-PCR reads into MiXCR, producing one record per CDR3 protein. This table has hundreds of thousands of distinct CDR3 sequences, under 20% appearing once. The sample was PBMCs from blood, taken less than 6 days after vaccination. These receptors all come from a middle-aged man who received an inactivated influenza vaccine.

The CDR3 DNA reads as TGTGCCAGCAGCCCCCAAAATCAGCAGTACTTC. It encodes CASSPQNQQYF. The chain combines TRBV7-9 with TRBJ2-7; D unclear. The CDR3 spans 11 residues. The germline V gene encodes CDR1 SEHNR and CDR2 FQNEAQ (reference sequence). V was shortened by 5 bases and J by 8 bases, with 10 bases between the two germline ends.

This clonotype was found many times. The chain recombines TRBV11-2 with TRBJ2-4; TRBD2 is a possible D gene (5 bases). V was pared by 4 bases and J by 3 bases, with 13 bases between. The length of the CDR3 is 15 residues. Germline CDR1 reads SGHAT; CDR2 reads FQNNGV. The CDR3 sequence: CASSSLRGFKNIQYF. In nucleotides, the CDR3 is TGTGCCAGCAGCTCCCTGAGAGGGTTCAAAAACATTCAGTACTTC. The whole variable domain, remainder taken from reference TRBV11-2 and TRBJ2-4, is EAGVAQSPRYKIIEKRQSVAFWCNPISGHATLYWYQQILGQGPKLLIQFQNNGVVDDSQLPKDRFSAERLKGVDSTLKIQPAKLEDSAVYLCASSSLRGFKNIQYFGAGTRLSVL.

At least ten counts were recorded for this clonotype. V usage is TRBV10-3 and J usage is TRBJ2-3; 7 bases map to TRBD1. With 0 bases clipped from V and 0 bases from J, the junction kept 0 bases outside the gene matches. Per germline, CDR1 ENHRY and CDR2 SYGVKD. The CDR3 extends over 15 amino acids. The CDR3 reads CAISESTGSTDTQYF. The CDR3 DNA sequence: TGTGCCATCAGTGAGTCGACAGGGAGCACAGATACGCAGTATTTT.

As to this clonotype: At one boundary the junction diverges from the germline segment, which might be a read error. The V gene is TRBV7-9, the J gene TRBJ2-1; 10 positions match TRBD2. The CDR3 runs to 15 residues. Germline loops: CDR1 SEHNR, CDR2 FQNEAQ (reference sequence). The CDR3 DNA is TGTGCCAGCAGCCTAGCGGGGGTCATTTGGAATGAGCAGTTCTTC. This encodes CASSLAGVIWNEQFF.

The rearrangement uses TRBV7-2 and TRBJ2-3, with TRBD2 matching 13 bases. V shed 1 base, J shed 7 bases, and the junction held 2 bases outside the gene matches. This CDR3 has 15 residues. Germline values: CDR1 SGHTA, CDR2 FQGNSA. CDR3 protein: CASSLGTSGRNTQYF. Here the CDR3 DNA reads TGTGCCAGCAGCTTAGGGACTAGCGGGAGAAATACGCAGTATTTT.

This clonotype was counted ten times or more. This chain uses TRBV20-1 with TRBJ2-2, with D possibly being TRBD1 or TRBD2 (5 bases each). Trimming cost V 0 bases and J 1 base, with 9 bases left between them. The CDR3 consists of 15 residues. The germline gives CDR1 DFQATT, CDR2 SNEGSKA (reference sequence). CDR3 bases: TGCAGTGCTAGAGAGGGGACGGTGAACACCGGGGAGCTGTTTTTT. Protein: CSAREGTVNTGELFF.

In nucleotides, the CDR3 is TGCAGTGCTAGTTTAGCTAGAGGGGTCAATGAGCAGTTCTTC. Translated, it gives CSASLARGVNEQFF. V usage is TRBV20-1 and J usage is TRBJ2-1, with D perhaps given as TRBD1 or TRBD2 (5 bases each). Germline loops: CDR1 DFQATT, CDR2 SNEGSKA (reference sequence). Trimming removed 3 bases at V and 6 bases at J, with 15 bases between. The CDR3 consists of 14 residues.

This clonotype has at least ten counts. The chain employs TRBV7-6 and TRBJ2-7; 9 nucleotides line up with TRBD1. This CDR3 contains 16 residues. Trimming at V came to 2 bases and at J to 2 bases, leaving 7 bases not matched to a gene. CDR1 and CDR2 from the germline V gene are SGHVS and FNYEAQ. The chain's CDR3 is CASSLRGQGFPYEQYF. CDR3 coding DNA: TGTGCCAGCAGCTTAAGGGGACAGGGATTCCCCTACGAGCAGTACTTC.

This clonotype was counted only a few times. V and J are TRBV6-1 and TRBJ2-7; the match to TRBD2 covers 13 bases. V lost 6 bases and J lost 2; bases outside the gene matches: 7. The CDR3 spans 16 residues. Germline lookup yields CDR1 MNHNS and CDR2 SASEGT. The chain's CDR3 is CASRPPTSGRPYEQYF. In nucleotides, the CDR3 is TGTGCCAGCAGACCTCCGACTAGCGGGAGGCCCTACGAGCAGTACTTC.

This chain links TRBV20-1 with TRBJ2-4; either TRBD1 or TRBD2 may supply D (6 bases each). The V gene's germline CDR1 is DFQATT and CDR2 SNEGSKA (reference sequence). The CDR3 extends over 15 amino acids. Trimming left V 3 bases short and J 2 bases short, with 14 bases between. CDR3 sequence: CSASGGASSKNIQYF. Here the CDR3 DNA reads TGCAGTGCTAGCGGGGGCGCGTCGTCCAAAAACATTCAGTACTTC.

This rearrangement joins TRBV7-3 to TRBJ2-3, with a weak D call TRBD2 (5 bases). Germline values: CDR1 SGHTA, CDR2 FQGTGA. CDR3 length: 13 amino acids. V was clipped by 5 bases and J by 3 bases, with 9 bases between them. The CDR3 loop is CASSPGWTDTQYF. For the CDR3, the DNA is TGTGCCAGCAGCCCGGGGTGGACAGATACGCAGTATTTT.

V gene TRBV28 combines with J gene TRBJ2-3, with D perhaps assigned TRBD1 or TRBD2 (5 bases each). This CDR3 spans 16 amino acids. The V gene lost 5 bases and the J gene lost 5 bases, with 20 bases spanning the gap. Germline assignment: CDR1 MDHEN and CDR2 SYDVKM. This chain's CDR3 is CASSPIGSRAGDTQYF. The CDR3 nucleotides read TGTGCCAGCAGTCCCATAGGTTCCAGGGCGGGAGATACGCAGTATTTT. Combining the CDR3 with reference TRBV28 and TRBJ2-3 gives the whole variable domain DVKVTQSSRYLVKRTGEKVFLECVQDMDHENMFWYRQDPGLGLRLIYFSYDVKMKEKGDIPEGYSVSREKKERFSLILESASTNQTSMYLCASSPIGSRAGDTQYFGPGTRLTVL.

The J gene is TRBJ2-3, the V gene TRBV20-1; TRBD2 matches 7 bases. CDR1 is DFQATT and CDR2 is SNEGSKA in the germline V gene (reference sequence). The CDR3 extends over 14 amino acids. Trimming cost V 8 bases and J 2 bases; bases outside gene matches: 10. CDR3 sequence: CSSYSGRHTDTQYF. CDR3 nucleotide sequence: TGCAGTTCTTATAGCGGGCGACACACAGATACGCAGTATTTT.

This clonotype was counted only a few times. This chain joins TRBV20-1 and TRBJ2-7; 11 bases map to TRBD2. Germline loops: CDR1 DFQATT, CDR2 SNEGSKA (reference sequence). CDR3 length: 13 amino acids. CDR3 region: CRAGTSGFYEQYF. The CDR3 DNA reads TGCAGGGCAGGGACTAGCGGTTTCTACGAGCAGTACTTC.

This clonotype showed up many times. V gene TRBV12-3 or TRBV12-4 combines with J gene TRBJ1-2; no clear D. CDR3 length equals 12 residues. The V end was cut by 3 bases, the J end by 5 bases, with 7 bases between. The CDR3, as DNA: TGTGCCAGCAGTTTTCGGGGTTATGGCTACACCTTC. Amino acids: CASSFRGYGYTF.